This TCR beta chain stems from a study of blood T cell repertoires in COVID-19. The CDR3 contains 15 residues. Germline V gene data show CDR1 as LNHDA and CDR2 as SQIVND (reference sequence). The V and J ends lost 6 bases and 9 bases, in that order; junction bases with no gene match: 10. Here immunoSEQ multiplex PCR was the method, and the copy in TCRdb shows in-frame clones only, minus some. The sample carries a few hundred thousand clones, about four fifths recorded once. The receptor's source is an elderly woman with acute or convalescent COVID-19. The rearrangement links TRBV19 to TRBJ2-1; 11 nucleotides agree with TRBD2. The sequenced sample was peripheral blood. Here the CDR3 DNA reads TGTGCCAGTAGACCAACTAGCGGGAGTGGAAGTGAGCAGTTCTTC. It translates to CASRPTSGSGSEQFF.